This is a list of T cell receptor beta chains from one sample in a study of quantifying T cell responses using KT2 cells. TCRdb independently ran MiXCR on the UMI-ligation and nested PCR reads; one entry per CDR3 protein. Here the sample spans tens of thousands of distinct CDR3 sequences, 12% being singletons. What was sequenced was PBMCs spiked with cells of the T cell clone KT2. These TCRs come from a human donor. The CDR3 runs from the conserved cysteine through the conserved F or W. Fields, in order: J gene, D gene, CDR3 length, clone size, V gene, CDR3 DNA, CDR3 protein. D genes are given only for firm matches. Not all rows give a size; the values are once, few, many and, for expanded clones, a class.

TRBJ1-2 TRBD1 14 few TRBV4-3 TGCGCCAGCAGCCAACCGGGACAGGGGATAGGCTACACCTTC CASSQPGQGIGYTF
TRBJ2-3 . 16 few TRBV5-4 TGTGCCAGCAGTCTGTCGAGGGGTGCTAGCACAGATACGCAGTATTTT CASSLSRGASTDTQYF
TRBJ1-5 . 14 few TRBV7-8 TGTGCCAGCAGGGAAGGGACTGGTCTTCAGCCCCAGCATTTT CASREGTGLQPQHF
TRBJ2-7 . 14 few TRBV20-1 TGCAGTGCTCGCCATAGGGAGCCAACCTACGAGCAGTACTTC CSARHREPTYEQYF
TRBJ2-6 . 13 many TRBV29-1 TGCAGCGTTGGGGGGACAGGGGCCAACGTCCTGACTTTC CSVGGTGANVLTF
TRBJ2-1 TRBD1 15 . TRBV6-4 TGTGCCAGCAGTGACGGGACAGGGGGCGTCGATGAGCAGTTCTTC CASSDGTGGVDEQFF
TRBJ2-1 TRBD1 13 many TRBV20-1 TGCAGTCACCAGGGACAGTCCTACAATGAGCAGTTCTTC CSHQGQSYNEQFF
TRBJ1-1 TRBD1 14 . TRBV6-5 TGTGCCAGCAGAAGTGGAACAGGGGTGCCTGAAGCTTTCTTT CASRSGTGVPEAFF
TRBJ2-5 TRBD2 16 . TRBV6-5 TGTGCCAGCAGTTACTCTAGCGGGGGGGCGTCGGGGACCCAGTACTTC CASSYSSGGASGTQYF
TRBJ2-7 TRBD2 12 many TRBV18 TGTGCCAGCTCCCCGGGACTAGACGAGCAGTACTTC CASSPGLDEQYF
TRBJ2-3 . 15 many TRBV5-1 TGCGCCAGCAGCTTGGGGGGATCAAACACAGATACGCAGTATTTT CASSLGGSNTDTQYF
TRBJ2-3 . 16 . TRBV27 TGTGCCAGCAGTGTCCAGGGGGGGACGGGCACAGATACGCAGTATTTT CASSVQGGTGTDTQYF